This TCR beta chain was obtained from a study of brain T cells in children with intractable seizures. TCRdb's copy holds only in-frame clones and misses some; the assay was immunoSEQ multiplex PCR. The sample lists about 340,000 clones; nearly 95% were seen once. Time point meaning: blood from clinic visit 5 months post-surgery; TSC patient then seizure free. Between the trimmed V and J ends, which lost 4 bases and 9 bases, there was a span of 10 bases. CDR3 length equals 12 residues. Per the germline V gene, CDR1 is WNHNN and CDR2 is SYGVQD (reference sequence). V and J are TRBV10-1 and TRBJ2-1; D gene uncertain. This material consisted of peripheral blood, taken 4 to 5 months after surgery. This TCR was recovered from a boy less than two years old with tuberous sclerosis and intractable seizures. The CDR3 protein is CASSGQGGEQFF. The CDR3 region has the DNA TGCGCCAGCAGTGGACAAGGCGGTGAGCAGTTCTTC.